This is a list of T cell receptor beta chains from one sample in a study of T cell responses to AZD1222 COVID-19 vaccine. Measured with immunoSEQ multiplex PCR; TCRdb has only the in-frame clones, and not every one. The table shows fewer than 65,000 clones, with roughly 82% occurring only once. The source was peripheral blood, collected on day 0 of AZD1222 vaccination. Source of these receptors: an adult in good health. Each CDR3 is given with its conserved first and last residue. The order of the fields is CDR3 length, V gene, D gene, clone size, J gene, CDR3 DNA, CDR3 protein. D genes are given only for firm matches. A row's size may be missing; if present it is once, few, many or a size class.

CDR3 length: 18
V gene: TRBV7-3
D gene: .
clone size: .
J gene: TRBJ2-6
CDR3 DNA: TGTGCCAGCAGCTTAATGCAGGACGGAAGCTCTGGGGCCAACGTCCTGACTTTC
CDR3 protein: CASSLMQDGSSGANVLTF

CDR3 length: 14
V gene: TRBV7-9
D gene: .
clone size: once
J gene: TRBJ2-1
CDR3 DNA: TGTGCCAGCAGCTTAGCTCTAGCGTCACGCGAGCAGTTCTTC
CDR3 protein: CASSLALASREQFF

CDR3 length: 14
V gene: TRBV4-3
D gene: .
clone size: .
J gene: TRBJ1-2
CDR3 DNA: TGCGCCAGCAGCCAAGACAGGGCCTACTATGGCTACACCTTC
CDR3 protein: CASSQDRAYYGYTF

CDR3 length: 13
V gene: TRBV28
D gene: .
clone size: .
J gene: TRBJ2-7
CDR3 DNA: TGTGCCAGCAGTTTGATGAGGGCCGACGAGCAGTACTTC
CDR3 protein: CASSLMRADEQYF

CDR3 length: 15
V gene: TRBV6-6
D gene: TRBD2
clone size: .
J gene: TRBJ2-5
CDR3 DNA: TGTGCCAGCAGCGTGACTAGCGGGGCTCTGGAGACCCAGTACTTC
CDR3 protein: CASSVTSGALETQYF

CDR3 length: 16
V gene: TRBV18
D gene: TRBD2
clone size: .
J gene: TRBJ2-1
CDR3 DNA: TGTGCCAGCTCACCACTAGCGAGGCTAGCGGTTAATGAGCAGTTCTTC
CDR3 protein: CASSPLARLAVNEQFF

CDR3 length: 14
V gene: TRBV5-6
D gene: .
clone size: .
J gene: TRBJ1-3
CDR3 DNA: TGTGCCAGCAGCTTGTGGGGGGAGGAAAACACCATATATTTT
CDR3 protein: CASSLWGEENTIYF

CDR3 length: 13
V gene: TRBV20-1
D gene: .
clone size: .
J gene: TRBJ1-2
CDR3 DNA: TGCAGTGCTAGTGGCCCTGTTTATAGGGGCTACACCTTC
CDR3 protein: CSASGPVYRGYTF

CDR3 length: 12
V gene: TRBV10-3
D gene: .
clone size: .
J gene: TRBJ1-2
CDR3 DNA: TGTGCCATCAGTGAGTCCAGCCATGGCTACACCTTC
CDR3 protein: CAISESSHGYTF

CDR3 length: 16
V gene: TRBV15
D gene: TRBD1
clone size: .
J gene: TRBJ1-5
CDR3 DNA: TGTGCCACCAGCAGAGATACAGGGGGTGGAGATCAGCCCCAGCATTTT
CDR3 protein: CATSRDTGGGDQPQHF

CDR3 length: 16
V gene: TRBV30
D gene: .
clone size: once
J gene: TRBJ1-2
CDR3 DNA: TGTGCCTGGAGCCTAAGGTGGGGGGACGAAAGGAATGGCTACACCTTC
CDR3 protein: CAWSLRWGDERNGYTF

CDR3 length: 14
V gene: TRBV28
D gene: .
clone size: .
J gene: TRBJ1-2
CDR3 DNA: TGTGCCAGCAGCCTCACCGGGGGGGTGGATGGCTACACCTTC
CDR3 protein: CASSLTGGVDGYTF

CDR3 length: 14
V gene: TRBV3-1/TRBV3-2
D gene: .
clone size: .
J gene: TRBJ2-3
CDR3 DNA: TGTGCCAGCAGCTTCAGACATAGCACAGATACGCAGTATTTT
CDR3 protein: CASSFRHSTDTQYF

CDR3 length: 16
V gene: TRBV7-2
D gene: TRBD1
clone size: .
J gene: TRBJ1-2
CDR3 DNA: TGTGCCAGCAGCCCGATGGGGACAGCTAGTATCTATGGCTACACCTTC
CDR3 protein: CASSPMGTASIYGYTF

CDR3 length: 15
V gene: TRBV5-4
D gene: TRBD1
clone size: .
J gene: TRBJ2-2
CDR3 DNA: TGTGCCAGCAGCTCCGGACAGGGATACACCGGGGAGCTGTTTTTT
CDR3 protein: CASSSGQGYTGELFF

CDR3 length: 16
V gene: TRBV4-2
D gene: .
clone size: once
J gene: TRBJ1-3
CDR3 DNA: TGTGCCAGCAGCCAAGACGAGGGGAGGAGGGGAAACACCATATATTTT
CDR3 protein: CASSQDEGRRGNTIYF

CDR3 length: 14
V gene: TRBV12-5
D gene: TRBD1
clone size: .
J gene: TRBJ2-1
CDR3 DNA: TGTGCTAGTGGCTCCGGGACAGTCAACAATGAGCAGTTCTTC
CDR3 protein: CASGSGTVNNEQFF

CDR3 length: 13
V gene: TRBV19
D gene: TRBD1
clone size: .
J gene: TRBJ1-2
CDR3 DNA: TGTGCCAGTAAGGGACAGGGGAACTATGGCTACACCTTC
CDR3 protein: CASKGQGNYGYTF

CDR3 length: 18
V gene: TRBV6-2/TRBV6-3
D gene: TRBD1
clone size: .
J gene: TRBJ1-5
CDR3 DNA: TGTGCCAGCAGTTACTCGTTTACTCGACAGGGGGATGATCAGCCCCAGCATTTT
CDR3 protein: CASSYSFTRQGDDQPQHF

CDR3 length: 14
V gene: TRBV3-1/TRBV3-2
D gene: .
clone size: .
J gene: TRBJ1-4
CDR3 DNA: TGTGCCAGCAGCCTGAGGGGGACTAATGAAAAACTGTTTTTT
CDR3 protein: CASSLRGTNEKLFF